This T cell receptor (beta chain) was sequenced during a study of blood T cell repertoires in COVID-19. Overall study context: The United States, Italy and Spain provided the acute and convalescent COVID-19 samples. The cDNA or gDNA used as material had been derived from T cells, B-cell-depleted T cells, or PBMCs.

V lost 4 bases and J lost 9; bases outside the gene matches: 7. This CDR3 is built from 15 residues. CDR1 is SGHRS, CDR2 YFSETQ, per germline. Participants' own reports of clinical history determined their cohort assignment. In the original analysis: Estimation of nucleated cell counts relied on the amplification of reference gene primers. The repertoire was sequenced with immunoSEQ multiplex PCR; TCRdb's copy has only in-frame clones and lacks some. V and J calls and clone size follow that table, whereas D and trimming were derived from the DNA. The sample yields fewer than 350,000 clones, approximately 91% seen once.

The clonotype originates from a woman between 40 and 55 years old with acute COVID-19. This chain connects TRBV5-1 to TRBJ2-1, with TRBD2 matching over 13 bases. Sequencing was carried out using PBMCs or T cells enriched from blood (not recorded which). The CDR3 DNA reads as TGCGCCAGCAGCCCCGGACTAGCGGGAGTAGGTGAGCAGTTCTTC. Translation gives CASSPGLAGVGEQFF.